The present T cell receptor beta chain was sequenced within a study of blood T cell repertoires in COVID-19 (dated by TCRdb to 2018 to 2021). With respect to the entire study: Samples from collaborators originated in the United States, Italy and Spain and spanned both the acute and convalescent phases of COVID-19. The sample metadata nearly always contained a de-identified subject ID, COVID-19 status, age in years and sex. Subjects who had been exposed to COVID-19, were actively infected with it, or had recovered from it provided the deeply sampled blood TCRbeta repertoires that made up the dataset. The prospective study material was composed of cDNA or gDNA derived from T cells, B-cell-depleted T cells, or PBMCs. The repertoires were released in a freely available public database intended as a resource for research on the immune response to SARS-CoV-2. Where available, HLA class I and class II types were obtained from metadata supplied by the sample provider rather than from assay-based typing. Samples came from the ongoing ImmuneRACE study (first 160 participants) plus 1,254 subjects from 6 global collaborators. What the authors observed across the whole study: Clinical and demographic metadata were provided uncurated, with the amount varying by source and participant.

Notes on this clone: The antigen it recognizes is unknown. The record has no base qualities; no much larger clone is one base away.

The CDR3, from cysteine to phenylalanine, totals 18 residues. CDR3 DNA is the only sequence kept; it has 54 bases, read in frame from the first base. CDR1 SGHNT and CDR2 YYREEE were looked up in the germline V gene (reference sequence). V is cut back by 4 bases and J by 0 bases, with 9 bases in the junction unmatched. TCRbeta CDR3 regions were amplified from genomic DNA by means of the immunoSEQ Assay, a bias-controlled multiplex PCR. In the original analysis: The number of nucleated cells in each sample was estimated from the amplification of reference gene primers within the assay. Sequence reads were collapsed and filtered to measure the absolute abundance of every unique TCRbeta CDR3 rearrangement. For each sample, productive Simpson clonality was calculated as the square root of Simpson's diversity index across productive rearrangements. In TCRdb, the immuneACCESS table is reduced to in-frame sequences with V and J assigned. These tables do not hold every clone; where another copy was compared, an unresolved V gene accounts for under half, and the others remain unexplained. The D gene and trimming were derived from the DNA, and the V and J assignments and clone size from that table. The sample table lists about 340,000 clones, roughly 90% of them with a count of one. The ten largest clones represent roughly 18% of the sample.

Participants in the prospective study were enrolled through a virtual design, were aged roughly 18 to 100 years, and lived in approximately 25 United States geographic areas. In the prospective study, cohorts were assigned on the basis of participant-reported clinical history obtained from a screening survey and a study questionnaire. For ImmuneRACE Cohort 3, a participant was defined as recovered based on two consecutive negative NP/OP PCR tests, clearance by a healthcare professional, or resolution of symptoms. Mobile phlebotomists in the prospective study collected whole blood, serum and a nasopharyngeal or oropharyngeal swab from every participant. Over a roughly 2-month period, participants in the prospective study had the option of providing additional blood draws and questionnaires. Before DNA extraction, blood samples from the prospective study were shipped at room temperature or frozen.

The chain couples TRBV5-4 to TRBJ2-6; 8 bases in between match TRBD1. Sequencing was performed on PBMCs or T cells enriched from blood (not recorded which). The TCR originated in a woman younger than 45 who had recovered from COVID-19. Here the CDR3 is given as CASSRTGTGASGANVLTF. The sequenced DNA is TGTGCCAGCAGCCGAACCGGGACAGGAGCCTCTGGGGCCAACGTCCTGACTTTC.